This TCR beta chain was documented in a study of control samples from healthy donors and cancer patients. This clone was seen a handful of times. With V trimmed by 0 bases and J by 5 bases, 3 bases remained unmatched. Germline V CDR1 and CDR2: KGHSH, LQKENI. There are 15 residues in the CDR3. Assay: immunoSEQ multiplex PCR; the TCRdb copy retains only in-frame clones and omits some. The sample records fewer than 95,000 clones, around 92% being singletons. Sequenced input: blood. This clonotype was obtained from a young man in good health. This rearrangement joins TRBV18 to TRBJ1-1; 10 positions agree with TRBD1. CDR3 coding DNA: TGTGCCAGCTCACCACCGGACAGGGGGTGGACTGAAGCTTTCTTT. Translation: CASSPPDRGWTEAFF.